One sample yielded the 30 T cell receptor beta chains listed below, sequenced in a study of blood T cell repertoires in COVID-19. Clones were sequenced by immunoSEQ multiplex PCR, and TCRdb holds only the in-frame ones, with some missing. Of around 310,000 clones in the sample, 75% to 90% are singletons; the top ten hold approximately 12%. Sequenced: peripheral blood. The receptors shown here come from a woman aged 55-70 years with acute or convalescent COVID-19.

The V gene is TRBV9, the J gene TRBJ2-1; 8 bases are a match to TRBD1. CDR1 SGDLS and CDR2 YYNGEE come from the germline V gene. This CDR3 has 17 amino acids. J was trimmed by 10 bases and V by 0 bases; bases with no gene match: 15. The CDR3 is CASSVAPQGANFGEQFF. The CDR3 region has the DNA TGTGCCAGCAGCGTAGCCCCCCAGGGGGCGAACTTCGGGGAGCAGTTCTTC.

V gene TRBV6-2 or TRBV6-3 combines with J gene TRBJ2-7, with 12 bases fitting TRBD2. The germline gives CDR1 MNHEY, CDR2 SVGEGT. V gave up 5 bases and J gave up 2 bases; unmatched junction bases: 1. This CDR3 comprises 14 residues. The CDR3 sequence: CASSGLAGTYEQYF. CDR3 sequence (DNA): TGTGCCAGCAGTGGACTAGCGGGGACCTACGAGCAGTACTTC.

The chain employs TRBV19 and TRBJ2-5; D perhaps matches TRBD2 (6 bases). This CDR3 region has 15 residues. V lost 8 bases and J 0 bases, leaving 16 bases between the germline ends. The V gene's germline CDR1 is LNHDA and CDR2 SQIVND (reference sequence). In DNA form, the CDR3 reads TGTGCCAGTGGAGGAGGGGCCCTCCACCAAGAGACCCAGTACTTC. It encodes CASGGGALHQETQYF.

The chain combines TRBV11-2 with TRBJ2-7; 12 bases are shared with TRBD2. The CDR3 spans 19 residues. The V gene end was trimmed by 0 bases and the J gene end by 6 bases; junction bases not matched to a gene: 15. The germline gives CDR1 SGHAT, CDR2 FQNNGV. In nucleotides, the CDR3 is TGTGCCAGCAGCTTAGATAGGCTAGCGGGAGGGCCGAGGATCCGCGAGCAGTACTTC. It translates to CASSLDRLAGGPRIREQYF.

J is TRBJ2-3 and V is TRBV9; possibly TRBD1 for D (5 bases). V was shortened by 0 bases and J by 4 bases, with 9 bases between the two germline ends. CDR3 length: 14 amino acids. Per the germline V gene, CDR1 is SGDLS and CDR2 is YYNGEE. CDR3 region: CASSVDRNADTQYF. As DNA, the CDR3 is TGTGCCAGCAGCGTAGACAGGAACGCAGATACGCAGTATTTT.

The V call is TRBV7-6, the J call TRBJ2-3; TRBD2 agrees at 13 bases. Germline CDR1 is SGHVS and CDR2 is FNYEAQ. The V segment lost 4 bases and the J segment 3 bases; nucleotides outside the gene matches: 4. This CDR3 comprises 16 residues. CDR3 DNA: TGTGCCAGCAGCTACACTAGCGGGGGGGCGACAGATACGCAGTATTTT. Translation gives CASSYTSGGATDTQYF.

The chain has TRBV7-2 and TRBJ1-2; tentatively, D is TRBD1 (5 bases). This CDR3 has 11 amino acids. With 3 bases removed from V and 8 bases from J, the gap between germline ends came to 7 bases. Germline V gene sequence: CDR1 SGHTA, CDR2 FQGNSA. CDR3 in DNA: TGTGCCAGCAGCTTGACAGAAGGCTACACCTTC. Amino acid sequence: CASSLTEGYTF.

V is TRBV5-8 and J is TRBJ1-2, with a possible D match to TRBD1 (6 bases). V was trimmed by 2 bases and J by 8 bases, leaving 13 bases between them. The CDR3 totals 13 residues. Germline lookup yields CDR1 SGHTS and CDR2 YDEGEE. The CDR3 coding sequence is TGTGCCAGCAGCTTTGAGGGGGATCGCGGCTACACCTTC. Translated, it gives CASSFEGDRGYTF.

The J gene is TRBJ2-7, the V gene TRBV7-9; 9 nucleotides agree with TRBD1. The CDR3 contains 14 residues. Trimming took 5 bases from V and 3 from J; bases not matched to a gene: 5. Germline assignment: CDR1 SEHNR and CDR2 FQNEAQ (reference sequence). CDR3 in DNA: TGTGCCAGCAGCCGACAGGGGGGTGTCTACGAGCAGTACTTC. Translating it yields CASSRQGGVYEQYF.

This clone was detected a few times. The genes are TRBV6-5 and TRBJ1-5; D might be TRBD1 (6 bases). Germline V CDR1 and CDR2: MNHEY, SVGAGI. The CDR3 consists of 13 residues. With 7 bases removed from V and 5 bases from J, the gap between germline ends came to 12 bases. The CDR3 DNA is TGTGCCAGCACTCGGACAGTATATCAGCCCCAGCATTTT. Encoded protein: CASTRTVYQPQHF.

This clone was seen once. The CDR3 here is CASTSGGTETQYF. CDR3 nucleotides: TGTGCCAGCACTTCGGGCGGGACAGAGACCCAGTACTTC. V usage is TRBV6-5 and J usage is TRBJ2-5, with a tentative D call TRBD2 (6 bases). This CDR3 is 13 amino acids long. Germline CDR1 and CDR2: MNHEY and SVGAGI. Trimming shortened V by 7 bases and J by 4 bases, and 13 bases separated the two germline ends.

The chain uses TRBV18 and TRBJ1-5; TRBD1 is a possible D gene (6 bases). Germline CDR1 is KGHSH and CDR2 is LQKENI. Trimming pared 1 base from V and 7 bases from J, leaving 14 bases between. CDR3 size: 15 residues. CDR3 in amino acids: CASSPQSGGDQPQHF. The CDR3 DNA reads TGTGCCAGCTCACCACAATCGGGGGGCGACCAGCCCCAGCATTTT.

The rearrangement joins TRBV7-9 to TRBJ1-4; D gene uncertain. Germline-derived CDR1 and CDR2 are SEHNR and FQNEAQ (reference sequence). The CDR3 runs 13 residues. V lost 2 bases and J 5 bases, leaving 6 bases between the germline ends. The CDR3 DNA reads TGTGCCAGCAGCTTACAGGTGAATGAAAAACTGTTTTTT. Amino acids: CASSLQVNEKLFF.

Only one count was recorded for this clone. V gene TRBV7-9 combines with J gene TRBJ1-1; no reliable D call. The germline CDR1 and CDR2 sequences are SEHNR and FQNEAQ (reference sequence). The V and J ends lost 6 bases and 1 base respectively, with 15 bases between them. The CDR3 runs 15 residues. The CDR3 coding sequence is TGTGCCAGCAGTTCAACTGCCTCCCCGAACACTGAAGCTTTCTTT. Its translation: CASSSTASPNTEAFF.

In its sample, this clone was seen once. The chain recombines TRBV5-1 with TRBJ1-1; tentatively, D is TRBD1 (5 bases). Deletions cut 4 bases from V and 0 bases from J, with 22 bases between. The V gene's germline CDR1 is SGHRS and CDR2 YFSETQ. This CDR3 spans 18 amino acids. The CDR3 spells CASSPTTAGRGMNTEAFF. DNA of the CDR3: TGCGCCAGCAGCCCAACCACCGCGGGACGAGGAATGAACACTGAAGCTTTCTTT.

The chain has TRBV5-1 and TRBJ1-5, with a weak D call TRBD1 (6 bases). Trimming left V 4 bases short and J 2 bases short, with 13 bases between. This CDR3 has 15 residues. The germline V gene has CDR1 SGHRS and CDR2 YFSETQ. In DNA, the CDR3 is TGCGCCAGCAGCCGTACAGGGTTAGGCAATCAGCCCCAGCATTTT. Translation: CASSRTGLGNQPQHF.

V gene TRBV4-1 combines with J gene TRBJ1-2; D call uncertain. The V gene's germline CDR1 is MGHRA and CDR2 YSYEKL. The CDR3 has 16 residues. The V end was cut by 0 bases, the J end by 5 bases, with 16 bases between. This CDR3 reads CASSQDRRTDVYGYTF. CDR3 sequence (DNA): TGCGCCAGCAGCCAAGATCGAAGGACTGATGTTTATGGCTACACCTTC.

This chain connects TRBV4-2 to TRBJ1-1; D uncertain. This CDR3 is built from 12 residues. V was clipped by 0 bases and J by 11 bases, with 10 bases between them. Germline CDR1 and CDR2: LGHNA and YNFKEQ. The CDR3 sequence: CASSQDFGEAFF. Written as DNA, the CDR3 is TGTGCCAGCAGCCAAGATTTTGGGGAGGCTTTCTTT.

This clone appeared a single time. The rearrangement joins TRBV6-1 to TRBJ1-2, with TRBD1 as a possible D gene (6 bases). From germline, CDR1 is MNHNS and CDR2 SASEGT. Trimming removed 2 bases from V and 6 bases from J, with 16 bases in between. The CDR3 runs 15 residues. The CDR3 sequence is CASSELIDRLDGYTF. The CDR3 coding sequence is TGTGCCAGCAGTGAACTAATCGACAGGCTAGATGGCTACACCTTC.

This chain uses TRBV29-1 with TRBJ1-2; no clear D. CDR1 is SQVTM and CDR2 is ANQGSEA in the germline V gene. V was shortened by 2 bases and J by 4 bases, with 11 bases between the two germline ends. This CDR3 has 13 residues. CDR3 coding DNA: TGCAGCGTTGAACCCCCCCCTCTCTATGGCTACACCTTC. Translated: CSVEPPPLYGYTF.

This clone was detected only once. The V call is TRBV18, the J call TRBJ2-1; TRBD2 agrees at 9 bases. CDR1 is KGHSH, CDR2 LQKENI, per germline. CDR3 length: 17 residues. V was pared by 0 bases and J by 10 bases, with 13 bases of the junction left unmatched. CDR3 in DNA: TGTGCCAGCTCACCACCGAACGCGGGAGGGCTCCCCTGGGAGCAGTTCTTC. It codes for CASSPPNAGGLPWEQFF.

This sequence joins TRBV27 and TRBJ2-3, with 10 bases aligning to TRBD2. CDR3 length: 15 residues. CDR1 and CDR2 from the germline V gene are MNHEY and SMNVEV (reference sequence). V lost 5 bases and J lost 7; bases outside the gene matches: 9. CDR3 loop: CASSNWLAGENTQYF. Written as DNA, the CDR3 is TGTGCCAGCAGTAACTGGCTAGCGGGAGAAAATACGCAGTATTTT.

The chain recombines TRBV19 with TRBJ1-5; TRBD1 agrees at 10 bases. The V gene's germline CDR1 is LNHDA and CDR2 SQIVND (reference sequence). V trimming: 7 bases; J trimming: 7 bases; junction bases outside the gene matches: 7. This CDR3 is built from 14 residues. CDR3 coding DNA: TGTGCCAGTACCCCGGACAGGGGGAACCAGCCCCAGCATTTT. Translation gives CASTPDRGNQPQHF.

The V gene is TRBV19, the J gene TRBJ1-5; no clear D gene. The germline V gene encodes CDR1 LNHDA and CDR2 SQIVND (reference sequence). Deletions cut 5 bases from V and 7 bases from J, with 9 bases between. The CDR3 length is 12 residues. CDR3: CASSGEGQPQHF. In nucleotides, the CDR3 is TGTGCCAGTAGTGGGGAGGGACAGCCCCAGCATTTT.

The J gene is TRBJ1-4, the V gene TRBV27; weak D call: TRBD1 (5 bases). There are 14 residues in the CDR3. Germline lookup yields CDR1 MNHEY and CDR2 SMNVEV (reference sequence). Trimming took off 3 bases at V and 8 bases at J, with 13 bases between the two ends. Written as DNA, the CDR3 is TGTGCCAGCAGTTTGTTCGGGGGGAGCGAAAAACTGTTTTTT. This gives the protein CASSLFGGSEKLFF.

This sequence joins TRBV28 and TRBJ2-1, with TRBD1 as a possible D gene (6 bases). The CDR3 covers 16 residues. Looked up from germline, CDR1 is MDHEN and CDR2 is SYDVKM. Trimming pared 5 bases from V and 7 bases from J, leaving 21 bases between. The CDR3, as DNA: TGTGCCAGCAGTAATGGACAGTGGGATGGGGTGAATGAGCAGTTCTTC. Translated, it gives CASSNGQWDGVNEQFF.

V is TRBV4-2 and J is TRBJ1-1; tentative D call: TRBD1 (5 bases). The CDR3 is 15 residues long. CDR1 and CDR2 (germline): LGHNA, YNFKEQ. The germline V and J ends were trimmed by 4 bases and 0 bases, with 12 bases remaining between them. CDR3 sequence reads: CASSRTTGVNTEAFF. The CDR3 nucleotides read TGTGCCAGCAGCCGGACAACGGGGGTGAACACTGAAGCTTTCTTT.

This clone was counted once. The gene calls are TRBV7-3 and TRBJ1-1, with D uncertain. This CDR3 comprises 13 residues. The germline V gene has CDR1 SGHTA and CDR2 FQGTGA. Trimming took 4 bases from V and 8 from J, leaving 14 bases between them. The CDR3 DNA is TGTGCCAGCAGCTCCGGTAGAGGAGACGAAGCTTTCTTT. Protein: CASSSGRGDEAFF.

The rearrangement joins TRBV9 to TRBJ2-7; 10 nucleotides agree with TRBD2. The CDR3 has 15 amino acids. Germline trimming cut 1 base from V and 3 bases from J; bases unmatched to any gene: 4. Looked up from germline, CDR1 is SGDLS and CDR2 is YYNGEE. The CDR3 reads CASSVSGRVGYEQYF. CDR3 DNA sequence: TGTGCCAGCAGCGTAAGCGGGAGGGTCGGCTACGAGCAGTACTTC. Complete variable domain (other parts from reference TRBV9 and TRBJ2-7): DSGVTQTPKHLITATGQRVTLRCSPRSGDLSVYWYQQSLDQGLQFLIQYYNGEERAKGNILERFSAQQFPDLHSELNLSSLELGDSALYFCASSVSGRVGYEQYFGPGTRLTVT.

With respect to this clone: A read error may account for a junction end that differs from germline. This chain connects TRBV19 to TRBJ1-2; D uncertain. CDR3 length: 11 residues. Germline CDR1 is LNHDA and CDR2 is SQIVND (reference sequence). DNA for the CDR3: TGTGCCAGTAGTATAGATCTGGACTGGCACTTC. It encodes CASSIDLDWHF. Combining the CDR3 with reference TRBV19 and TRBJ1-2 gives the whole variable domain DGGITQSPKYLFRKEGQNVTLSCEQNLNHDAMYWYRQDPGQGLRLIYYSQIVNDFQKGDIAEGYSVSREKKESFPLTVTSAQKNPTAFYLCASSIDLDWHFGSGTRLTVV.